This T cell receptor (beta chain) comes out of a study of GPR56 and killer-like receptors on CD4 memory cells (dated by TCRdb to between 2018 and 2020). Broadly, across the study: The study proposed that progressive acquisition of KLRB1, KLRG1, GPR56 and then KLRF1 marks human CD4+ memory T-cell differentiation and cytokine production potential. The healthy blood donors were described in the study as age-matched to the liver disease patients, whose median age was about 68 years.

Results and caveats for the whole study, not just this receptor: Rather than full repertoires, only the 100 most expanded clones per population were included in the diversity and similarity analyses. Clonal frequency was low in the marker-negative population and increased progressively along the proposed pathway, with TCRbeta diversity decreasing accordingly. Clones dominating late populations 4 and 5 were also found in early populations 1 and 2, and this finding was taken by the authors as evidence for linear differentiation. TCR repertoire overlap was especially strong between late populations 4 and 5, and population 3 also partly overlapped.

CDR1 and CDR2 were assigned from the germline V gene as SNHLY and FYNNEI. Reading from cysteine to phenylalanine, the CDR3 counts 13 amino acids. This entry has no DNA. Sequenced on an Illumina HiSeq 2500. The recombined TCRbeta locus was amplified by a previously published PCR protocol to build sequencing libraries. The study's own analysis went as follows. Reads whose average quality score was below 30 were removed, and the reads that remained were processed with IMSEQ. Clonotypes were defined by Vbeta gene, Jbeta gene and CDR3 amino acid sequence. Repertoire overlap between populations was quantified with the Morisita-Horn index computed on the top 100 expanded clones. Renyi diversity profiles calculated on the top 100 expanded clones were used to evaluate clonal diversity. TCRdb reprocessed the sequencing reads and holds a single record per CDR3 protein sequence, with no DNA. TCRdb, not the authors, supplied the V and J calls. The sample has some 1,500 distinct CDR3 sequences on record. The biggest ten clones account for around an eighth of the sample.

On this clonotype: Its antigen is unknown.

Five KLR/GPR56-defined CD4+ populations were enriched by fluorescence-activated cell sorting before TCRbeta sequencing. TCRbeta repertoires of five CD4+ T-cell subsets defined by KLRB1, KLRG1, GPR56 and KLRF1 expression were sequenced to test a linear memory differentiation pathway. TCR-sequenced cells came from peripheral blood of healthy control individuals, reported as five donors in the TCRbeta analysis figure. Heparinized peripheral blood was collected and all samples were processed within one hour of retrieval. To isolate peripheral blood mononuclear cells, blood was diluted 1:2 in PBS and put through Biocoll density gradient centrifugation at room temperature. Before flow sorting, CD4+ T cells were enriched from freshly isolated PBMCs by magnetic sorting with anti-CD4 MicroBeads. A BD FACSAria II was used to sort CD4+ T cells, enriched from the PBMCs of healthy donors, according to marker expression. Surface staining used anti-KLRB1 clone 191B8, anti-KLRF1 clone 4A4.D10 and anti-KLRG1 clone REA261 antibodies from Miltenyi Biotec.

The origin of this receptor is a human donor in good health. This sequence uses TRBV2 and TRBJ2-1. Sequenced: memory CD4+ T cells from blood. CDR3 sequence: CASSEADLGEQFF.